This T cell receptor beta chain emerged from a study of breast tumors, draining lymph nodes, adjacent tissues. Samples came from axillary lymph nodes draining the breast cancer. TCRdb independently ran MiXCR on the multiplex PCR reads; one entry per CDR3 protein. The table records about 270,000 distinct CDR3 sequences, under 35% of them present only once. The CDR3 has 14 residues. Losses at the gene ends were 6 bases for V and 7 bases for J; bases not matched to a gene: 4. CDR1 is MNHEY and CDR2 is SVGAGI in the germline V gene. This clonotype has ten or more counts. The sequenced sample consisted of axillary lymph node tissue. The receptor was isolated from a female donor with breast cancer. Some clones in this sample may be carry-over from other donors' samples. The genes are TRBV6-5 and TRBJ1-4, with TRBD1 matching over 11 bases. DNA for the CDR3: TGTGCCAGCAGGGACAGGGGGCGCGGTGAAAAACTGTTTTTT. Protein: CASRDRGRGEKLFF.